Listed below are T cell receptor beta chains from one sample, sequenced in a study of low-dose radiotherapy and immunotherapy resistance in tumors. TCRdb reanalysed the reads using MiXCR and keeps one entry per CDR3 protein. The data hold roughly 52,000 distinct CDR3 sequences, with roughly 33% observed a single time. This sample comprised PBMCs, obtained after low-dose radiotherapy plus immunotherapy. The receptors were gathered from a male donor with rectosigmoid adenocarcinoma. Each CDR3 is given with its conserved first and last residue. A D gene is named only where the DNA matches it firmly. Clone size, where shown, is once, few, many, or a class for clones that have expanded.

TRBJ2-5 TRBD2 TRBV6-8 NA TGTGCCAGCAGTTACTCGACGGGAGGGCCCTGGGAGACCCAGTACTTC CASSYSTGGPWETQYF
TRBJ2-2 NA TRBV7-9 many TGTGCCAGCAGCGACGGACCGGGAGAGATTGAGCTGTTTTTT CASSDGPGEIELFF
TRBJ2-3 NA TRBV14 NA TGTGCCAGCAGCACAAGGCGAGATACGCAGTATTTT CASSTRRDTQYF
TRBJ1-5 NA TRBV7-2 NA TGTGCCAGCAGCCCCGGAGGAGGGGTGGGCAATCAGCCCCAGCATTTT CASSPGGGVGNQPQHF
TRBJ2-1 TRBD2 TRBV28 medium-sized TGTGCCAGCAGTCCTGGGACTACCAAGCAGTTCTTC CASSPGTTKQFF
TRBJ1-1 NA TRBV28 many TGTGCCAGCAGTCTTGGGACGAAGTTGAACACTGAAGCTTTCTTT CASSLGTKLNTEAFF
TRBJ1-2 TRBD1 TRBV7-9 many TGTGCCAGCAGCTTCCGGGACAGGGCCGTCGGCTACACCTTC CASSFRDRAVGYTF
TRBJ2-7 NA TRBV7-9 many TGTGCCAGCAGCTTTTCCTACGAGCAGTACTTC CASSFSYEQYF
TRBJ2-1 NA TRBV30 NA TGTGCCTGGAGTTTCGGGACGCCCGGAAACAATGAGCAGTTCTTC CAWSFGTPGNNEQFF
TRBJ1-5 NA TRBV6-2/TRBV6-3 NA TGTGCCAGCAGTCCACGTCCTACAGAGAATCAGCCCCAGCATTTT CASSPRPTENQPQHF
TRBJ2-5 TRBD1 TRBV12-3/TRBV12-4 many TGTGCCAGCAGGTCGGGACAGCAAGAGACCCAGTACTTC CASRSGQQETQYF
TRBJ2-2 TRBD2 TRBV9 NA TGTGCCAGCAGCGTAGTTGCTAGCGGGACCGGGGAGCTGTTTTTT CASSVVASGTGELFF
TRBJ1-2 NA TRBV4-3 NA TGCGCCAGCAGCCAAGAAGTGACGATGGACTATGGCTACACCTTC CASSQEVTMDYGYTF
TRBJ2-2 TRBD2 TRBV9 few TGTGCCAGCAGCGCACCGGGACTAAACACCGGGGAGCTGTTTTTT CASSAPGLNTGELFF
TRBJ2-7 TRBD1 TRBV6-6 many TGTGCCAGCACTCACCGGGACAGACCACTCGAGCAGTACTTC CASTHRDRPLEQYF
TRBJ2-7 TRBD2 TRBV5-1 many TGTGCCAGCAGCTTAGCGGGTGGGCCCTACGAGCAGTACTTC CASSLAGGPYEQYF
TRBJ2-5 NA TRBV19 many TGTGCCAGTAGTCCCACGGGGGAACGCCCTATTCAAGAGACCCAGTACTTC CASSPTGERPIQETQYF
TRBJ2-5 TRBD2 TRBV6-2/TRBV6-3 many TGTGCCAGCAACCTCGGACTAGGACAAGAGACCCAGTACTTC CASNLGLGQETQYF
TRBJ1-5 TRBD1 TRBV28 NA TGTGCCAGCAGCGTCCGGGGCAGGGGGATTGAGGGGAATCAGCCCCAGCATTTT CASSVRGRGIEGNQPQHF
TRBJ2-7 NA TRBV27 few TGTGCCAGCAAACGCGGACTCTACGAGCAGTACTTC CASKRGLYEQYF
TRBJ2-5 NA TRBV9 many TGTGCCAGCAGCGTAGGGTCTAGACGTGATCAAGAGACCCAGTACTTC CASSVGSRRDQETQYF
TRBJ2-3 NA TRBV7-2 NA TGTGCCAGCACCACCGGAGAGGGCCCTGTTCATCCTAGCACAGATACGCAGTATTTT CASTTGEGPVHPSTDTQYF
TRBJ2-5 TRBD2 TRBV4-3 NA TGCGCCAGCAGCCAAGGGACTAGCGGGGGGCAGCAAGAGACCCAGTACTTC CASSQGTSGGQQETQYF
TRBJ2-3 TRBD2 TRBV28 medium-sized TGTGCCAGCAGTTACCCGGGGGGGGGAACTAGCACAGATACGCAGTATTTT CASSYPGGGTSTDTQYF
TRBJ1-2 TRBD1 TRBV5-1 NA TGCGCCAGCAGTCGCGGGGGACAGTCAGCTGACGGCTACACCTTC CASSRGGQSADGYTF
TRBJ1-4 NA TRBV18 NA TGTGCCAGCAGGAAGGGAACCCTAAACGCTAATGAAAAACTGTTTTTT CASRKGTLNANEKLFF
TRBJ2-5 TRBD1 TRBV28 many TGTGCCAGCAGGTGGGACAGCTCACTTACAGAGACCCAGTACTTC CASRWDSSLTETQYF
TRBJ2-3 NA TRBV4-3 many TGCGCCAGCAGACCTGACGGAACTAGCACAGATACGCAGTATTTT CASRPDGTSTDTQYF
TRBJ2-3 TRBD1 TRBV5-8 few TGTGCCAGCAGCCCGGAGGGGACAGGGTCATCAGATACGCAGTATTTT CASSPEGTGSSDTQYF
TRBJ1-4 NA TRBV5-5 many TGTGCCAGCAGCTTGGCCATCGTGGCGCCTAATGAAAAACTGTTTTTT CASSLAIVAPNEKLFF
TRBJ1-2 NA TRBV28 NA TGTGCCAGCAGTTTTGGTGCGCCGACAAGCGGAGGCTACACCTTC CASSFGAPTSGGYTF
TRBJ2-5 NA TRBV7-6 many TGTGCCAGCAGCCTAAACCGGGGCAGCCAAGAGACCCAGTACTTC CASSLNRGSQETQYF
TRBJ2-1 NA TRBV29-1 many TGCAGCGGAGGCACAGGCAATGAGCAGTTCTTC CSGGTGNEQFF
TRBJ2-2 NA TRBV6-4 many NA CASSVQGKGSCFF
TRBJ2-3 NA TRBV27 many TGTGCCACCAGTTCCGTTTTGGGCACAGATACGCAGTATTTT CATSSVLGTDTQYF
TRBJ2-4 TRBD1 TRBV7-8 many TGTGCCAGCAGCGTTGGACAGGGGATAAGAAGAGACATTCAGTACTTC CASSVGQGIRRDIQYF
TRBJ2-3 NA TRBV5-4 once TGTGCCAGCAGCTCCTCAAGTACTTCCACAGATACGCAGTATTTT CASSSSSTSTDTQYF
TRBJ1-4 NA TRBV7-2 many TGTGCCAGCAGCAAGGGACACAATGAAAAACTGTTTTTT CASSKGHNEKLFF
TRBJ1-2 TRBD1 TRBV29-1 few TGCAGCGTCAACCCAGGGGGTATAGGCTATGGCTACACCTTC CSVNPGGIGYGYTF
TRBJ2-3 TRBD2 TRBV13 NA TGTGCCAGCAGCCTCGGACTAGCGGAGTACACAGATACGCAGTATTTT CASSLGLAEYTDTQYF
TRBJ1-1 TRBD1 TRBV5-1 NA TGCGCCAGCAGCTCAGGGGGTTACACTGAAGCTTTCTTT CASSSGGYTEAFF
TRBJ2-1 TRBD1 TRBV3-1 NA TGTGCCAGCAGCCCCGGGACAGGGGTTTTCGATGAGCAGTTCTTC CASSPGTGVFDEQFF
TRBJ1-4 NA TRBV5-1 NA TGCGCCAGCAGCTCTCAGGGTGAAACTAATGAAAAACTGTTTTTT CASSSQGETNEKLFF
TRBJ2-2 NA TRBV7-6 many TGTGCCAGCAGCCGAACGCCCCTCGATGCCGGGGAGCTGTTTTTT CASSRTPLDAGELFF
TRBJ2-7 NA TRBV18 NA TGTGCCAGCTCACAAGGACGGGACTACGAGCAGTACTTC CASSQGRDYEQYF
TRBJ1-1 NA TRBV28 few TGTGCCAGCAGTATCTCAATGGTTCAGGGCCGGGCTTTCTTT CASSISMVQGRAFF
TRBJ2-7 NA TRBV27 many TGTGCCAGCAGTACCAAGAACAGGTCATTTTCGCACGAGCAGTACTTC CASSTKNRSFSHEQYF
TRBJ2-7 NA TRBV6-5 medium-sized TGTGCCAGCAGTTACTCATCGAATGGGTACGAGCAGTACTTC CASSYSSNGYEQYF
TRBJ2-7 NA TRBV27 many TGTGCCAGCAGCTCTCCATTTTCCTACGAGCAGTACTTC CASSSPFSYEQYF
TRBJ2-7 NA TRBV28 many TGTGCCAGCAGTTTATATGGCAGCTACGAGCAGTACTTC CASSLYGSYEQYF
TRBJ1-5 TRBD1 TRBV2 many TGTGCCAGCAGTGCGGGACAGGGAAATCAGCCCCAGCATTTT CASSAGQGNQPQHF
TRBJ2-7 NA TRBV5-1 NA TGCGCCAGCAGGACTTTGGGGATCCAGGGTCAGGAGCAGTACTTC CASRTLGIQGQEQYF
TRBJ1-5 NA TRBV24-1 NA TGTGCCACCAGTGATTTGCTTTATAGCAATCAGCCCCAGCATTTT CATSDLLYSNQPQHF
TRBJ1-1 NA TRBV12-3/TRBV12-4 many TGTGCCAGCAGACCACTGCAGGGTTACACTGAAGCTTTCTTT CASRPLQGYTEAFF